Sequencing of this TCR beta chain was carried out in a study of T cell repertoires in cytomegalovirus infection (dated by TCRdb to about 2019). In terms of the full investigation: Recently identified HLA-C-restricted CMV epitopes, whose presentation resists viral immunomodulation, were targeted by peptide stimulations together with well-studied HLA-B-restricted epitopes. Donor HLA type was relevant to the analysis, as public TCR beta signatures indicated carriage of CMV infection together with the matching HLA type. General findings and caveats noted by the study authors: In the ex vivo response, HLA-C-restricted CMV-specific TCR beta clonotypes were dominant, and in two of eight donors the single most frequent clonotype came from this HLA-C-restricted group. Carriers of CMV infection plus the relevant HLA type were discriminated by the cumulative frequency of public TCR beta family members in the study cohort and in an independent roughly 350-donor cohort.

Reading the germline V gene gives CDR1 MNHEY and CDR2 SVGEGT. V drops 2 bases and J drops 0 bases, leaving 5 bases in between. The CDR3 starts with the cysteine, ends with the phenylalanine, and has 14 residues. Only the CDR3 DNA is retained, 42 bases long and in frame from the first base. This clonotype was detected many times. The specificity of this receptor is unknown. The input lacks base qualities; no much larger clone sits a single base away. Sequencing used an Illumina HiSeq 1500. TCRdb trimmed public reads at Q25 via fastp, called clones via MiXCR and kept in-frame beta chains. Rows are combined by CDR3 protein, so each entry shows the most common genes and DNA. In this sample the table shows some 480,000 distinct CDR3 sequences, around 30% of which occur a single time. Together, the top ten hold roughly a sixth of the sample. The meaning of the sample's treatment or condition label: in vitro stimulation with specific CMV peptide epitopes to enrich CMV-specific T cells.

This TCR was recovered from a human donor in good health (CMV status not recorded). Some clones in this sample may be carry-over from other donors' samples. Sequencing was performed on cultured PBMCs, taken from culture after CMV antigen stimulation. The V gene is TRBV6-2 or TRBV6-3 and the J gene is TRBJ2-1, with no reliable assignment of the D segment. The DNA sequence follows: TGTGCCAGCAGTTACCCCAGCTCCTACAATGAGCAGTTCTTC. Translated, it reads CASSYPSSYNEQFF.